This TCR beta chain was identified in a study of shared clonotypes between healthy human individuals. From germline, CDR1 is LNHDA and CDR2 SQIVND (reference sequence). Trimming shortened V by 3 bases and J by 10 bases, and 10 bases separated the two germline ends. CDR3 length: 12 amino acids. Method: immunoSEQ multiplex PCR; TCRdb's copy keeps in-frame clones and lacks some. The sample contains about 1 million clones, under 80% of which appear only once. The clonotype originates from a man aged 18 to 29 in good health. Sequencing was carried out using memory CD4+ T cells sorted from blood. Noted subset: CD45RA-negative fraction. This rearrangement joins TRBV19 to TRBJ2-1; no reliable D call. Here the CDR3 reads CASSINIFEQFF. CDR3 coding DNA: TGTGCCAGTAGTATTAACATATTCGAGCAGTTCTTC.